Presented here are 26 T cell receptor beta chains from one specimen sequenced in a study of T cell responses to AZD1222 COVID-19 vaccine. Produced via immunoSEQ multiplex PCR; TCRdb's table is partial and in-frame only. The sample carries about 130,000 clones, 85% to 95% recorded once. The sequenced sample was peripheral blood, obtained on day 0 of AZD1222 vaccination. The receptor set was obtained from an adult in good health.

This chain connects TRBV19 to TRBJ2-6; TRBD2 aligns across 8 bases. Germline lookup yields CDR1 LNHDA and CDR2 SQIVND (reference sequence). V shed 9 bases and J 2 bases; nucleotides not matched to a gene: 15. The CDR3 loop spans 18 amino acids. The CDR3 DNA follows: TGTGCCAGCAAGACCGGACTAGCAGGATCTCCTGGGGCCAACGTCCTGACTTTC. Protein: CASKTGLAGSPGANVLTF.

This chain uses TRBV10-2 with TRBJ2-3, with no clear D. The CDR3 sequence is 13 residues long. The ends were cut back, 6 bases at V and 6 bases at J, with 13 bases in the middle. Germline lookup yields CDR1 WSHSY and CDR2 SAAADI. The CDR3 bases are TGCGCCAGCAGCGCGGTCAGCAGGGATACGCAGTATTTT. Encoded protein: CASSAVSRDTQYF.

V gene TRBV4-3 combines with J gene TRBJ1-2; D is possibly TRBD1 (5 bases). The germline V gene has CDR1 LGHNA and CDR2 YSLEER. V was clipped by 1 base and J by 7 bases, with 19 bases between them. The CDR3 is made up of 16 amino acids. The CDR3 nucleotides are TGCGCCAGCAGCCAAGTCAGCGGGGACTTCCCGGGTGGCTACACCTTC. Encoded protein: CASSQVSGDFPGGYTF.

This rearrangement joins TRBV7-3 to TRBJ1-1; 7 nucleotides agree with TRBD1. CDR1 is SGHTA and CDR2 is FQGTGA in the germline V gene. The CDR3 is made up of 14 amino acids. V lost 5 bases, J lost 0 bases, and 3 bases stayed unmatched. CDR3: CASSLGGMNTEAFF. The CDR3 DNA reads TGTGCCAGCAGCCTAGGGGGCATGAACACTGAAGCTTTCTTT.

This chain connects TRBV7-2 to TRBJ2-1; 7 bases match TRBD2. The CDR3 sequence is 13 residues long. Per germline, CDR1 SGHTA and CDR2 FQGNSA. With 6 bases clipped from V and 9 bases from J, the junction kept 8 bases outside the gene matches. The CDR3 DNA follows: TGTGCCAGCAGTCCCGGACTAGGGCGTGAGCAGTTCTTC. Encoded protein: CASSPGLGREQFF.

The chain uses TRBV7-9 and TRBJ1-2, with D perhaps TRBD1 (5 bases). Per germline, CDR1 SEHNR and CDR2 FQNEAQ (reference sequence). Between the trimmed V and J ends, which lost 1 base and 4 bases, there was a span of 13 bases. The CDR3 spans 15 residues. The CDR3 nucleotides are TGTGCCAGCAGCTTAGAGCTGACAGACCTCTATGGCTACACCTTC. Translated: CASSLELTDLYGYTF.

The chain couples TRBV25-1 to TRBJ2-7; no reliable D call. The V gene lost 5 bases and the J gene lost 3 bases, with 5 bases spanning the gap. The V gene's germline CDR1 is MGHDK and CDR2 SYGVNS. CDR3 size: 11 residues. This chain's CDR3 is CASSSVYEQYF. The CDR3 nucleotides read TGTGCCAGCAGTTCGGTCTACGAGCAGTACTTC.

Comment on this clone: An end of the junction does not agree with germline; a read error may underlie this. This chain links TRBV2 with TRBJ2-7; 7 positions match TRBD1. This CDR3 has 15 residues. The germline V gene encodes CDR1 SNHLY and CDR2 FYNNEI. The CDR3 sequence is CASLVRFTGVSRRDF. The DNA for the CDR3 is TGTGCCAGCCTCGTTCGATTTACAGGGGTGTCGCGCCGGGACTTC.

The rearrangement links TRBV6-2 or TRBV6-3 to TRBJ2-7, with D maybe TRBD2 (5 bases). V lost 5 bases and J lost 3, with 17 bases in between. In germline, CDR1 is MNHEY, CDR2 SVGEGT. This CDR3 has 15 residues. The CDR3 coding sequence is TGTGCCAGCAGTAGGCGGGTCGGCGGAGACTACGAGCAGTACTTC. This encodes CASSRRVGGDYEQYF.

The chain combines TRBV11-3 with TRBJ2-1, with 10 bases lining up with TRBD1. With 5 bases clipped from V and 9 bases from J, the junction kept 7 bases outside the gene matches. The CDR3 covers 14 residues. CDR1 and CDR2 (germline): SGHNT, YENEEA. CDR3 coding DNA: TGTGCCAGCAGCCCCCGACAGGGGGCGGGTGAGCAGTTCTTC. It codes for CASSPRQGAGEQFF.

The chain is built from TRBV3-1 (or the pseudogene TRBV3-2) and TRBJ1-5; D unresolved. There are 14 residues in the CDR3. Trimming cost V 4 bases and J 0 bases, with 7 bases left between them. Germline CDR1 is LGHDT and CDR2 is YNNKEL (reference sequence). The CDR3 here is CASSRAHSNQPQHF. CDR3 in DNA: TGTGCCAGCAGCCGGGCCCATAGCAATCAGCCCCAGCATTTT.

This chain joins TRBV7-7 and TRBJ2-2; D is possibly TRBD1 (5 bases). Trimming took 5 bases from V and 7 from J, leaving 17 bases between them. Germline CDR1 SSHAT, CDR2 FNYEAQ (reference sequence). The CDR3 length is 15 residues. The CDR3 DNA follows: TGTGCCAGCAGCCCGGGCCAGGGAAGGGGCGGGGAGCTGTTTTTT. It translates to CASSPGQGRGGELFF.

The chain carries TRBV30 and TRBJ1-1, with 8 bases lining up with TRBD1. J gave up 4 bases and V 4 bases, and 5 bases lay outside the gene matches. CDR1 is GTSNPN, CDR2 SVGIG, per germline (reference sequence). This CDR3 region has 13 residues. CDR3 sequence (DNA): TGTGCCTGGATGCTCACAGGGGGCACTGAAGCTTTCTTT. Amino acid sequence: CAWMLTGGTEAFF.

The chain is built from TRBV29-1 and TRBJ1-2, with TRBD1 matching over 7 bases. The CDR3 runs 18 residues. Germline CDR1 and CDR2: SQVTM and ANQGSEA. V trimming: 0 bases; J trimming: 5 bases; junction bases outside the gene matches: 18. The CDR3 loop reads CSVEDLISGRDSEYGYTF. The CDR3 DNA follows: TGCAGCGTTGAAGATCTGATATCAGGGAGGGACAGTGAGTATGGCTACACCTTC.

This clone was seen just once. This rearrangement joins TRBV3-1 (or the pseudogene TRBV3-2) to TRBJ1-2; D remains ambiguous. The CDR3 loop spans 16 amino acids. CDR1 is LGHDT and CDR2 is YNNKEL in the germline V gene (reference sequence). V gave up 8 bases and J gave up 4 bases, with 23 bases separating them. In DNA, the CDR3 is TGTGCCAGCGAGCCTTCTTCAAGCAGTCCTGGCTATGGCTACACCTTC. This sequence encodes CASEPSSSSPGYGYTF.

This chain connects TRBV9 to TRBJ1-2, with D unresolved. Trimming removed 3 bases from V and 4 bases from J, with 7 bases in between. Germline CDR1 reads SGDLS; CDR2 reads YYNGEE. This CDR3 is 12 amino acids long. CDR3 sequence: CASSGLGYGYTF. The DNA for the CDR3 is TGTGCCAGCAGCGGGCTGGGCTATGGCTACACCTTC.

The gene calls are TRBV11-2 and TRBJ2-1, with no clear D. The CDR3 length is 10 residues. The V gene's germline CDR1 is SGHAT and CDR2 FQNNGV. V lost 8 bases, J lost 10 bases, and 9 bases lay in between. The CDR3 sequence is CASGGYEQFF. The DNA for the CDR3 is TGTGCCAGCGGTGGGTACGAGCAGTTCTTC.

This clone showed up just once. The J gene is TRBJ1-1, the V gene TRBV12-3 or TRBV12-4; no definite D call. The CDR3 is 11 residues long. Trimming took off 3 bases at V and 3 bases at J, with 2 bases between the two ends. The CDR3 DNA reads TGTGCCAGCAGTTTGGACACTGAAGCTTTCTTT. Residues: CASSLDTEAFF.

The chain links TRBV5-4 to TRBJ2-7; D is unresolved. From germline, CDR1 is SGHNT and CDR2 YYREEE (reference sequence). The ends were cut back, 0 bases at V and 0 bases at J, with 7 bases in the middle. The CDR3 extends over 14 amino acids. The CDR3 DNA follows: TGTGCCAGCAGCTTGGATATAGACTCCTACGAGCAGTACTTC. This sequence encodes CASSLDIDSYEQYF.

The rearrangement joins TRBV7-2 to TRBJ1-3; a possible D gene is TRBD1 (5 bases). Per the germline V gene, CDR1 is SGHTA and CDR2 is FQGNSA. The CDR3 has 15 amino acids. Between the trimmed V and J ends, which lost 5 bases and 0 bases, there was a span of 11 bases. DNA for the CDR3: TGTGCCAGCAGCCCTACACAGGCCTCTGGAAACACCATATATTTT. Residues: CASSPTQASGNTIYF.

V usage is TRBV2 and J usage is TRBJ1-1, with 7 nucleotides matching TRBD1. The ends lost 7 bases at V and 5 bases at J; junction bases unmatched: 7. The CDR3 has 13 amino acids. Germline lookup yields CDR1 SNHLY and CDR2 FYNNEI. The CDR3 nucleotides read TGTGCCAGCACCTTCCGGGACAGTACTGAAGCTTTCTTT. Its protein product is CASTFRDSTEAFF.

The chain's CDR3 is CASRQGPFSSGNTIYF. In DNA form, the CDR3 reads TGTGCCAGCAGACAGGGTCCCTTTTCCTCTGGAAACACCATATATTTT. The chain joins TRBV5-5 to TRBJ1-3; tentative D call: TRBD1 (6 bases). V was shortened by 5 bases and J by 0 bases, with 15 bases between the two germline ends. Germline assignment: CDR1 SGHKS and CDR2 YYEKEE (reference sequence). The CDR3 is 16 residues long.

This clone appeared once. V usage is TRBV5-6 and J usage is TRBJ2-7; TRBD1 matches 9 bases. With V trimmed by 6 bases and J by 1 base, 5 bases remained unmatched. This CDR3 has 14 amino acids. Germline loops: CDR1 SGHDT, CDR2 YYEEEE. CDR3 DNA: TGTGCCAGCATCAAACAGGGGGCGTCCTACGAGCAGTACTTC. This translates into CASIKQGASYEQYF.

The chain joins TRBV6-5 to TRBJ2-1; TRBD1 or TRBD2 may be the D gene (5 bases each). V lost 5 bases to trimming and J lost 7 bases, with 12 bases between them. The germline V gene has CDR1 MNHEY and CDR2 SVGAGI. The CDR3 loop spans 13 amino acids. The CDR3 nucleotides read TGTGCCAGCAGTCTACCGGGACCGAATGAGCAGTTCTTC. It is translated as CASSLPGPNEQFF.

The chain is built from TRBV9 and TRBJ1-6; the match to TRBD1 covers 7 bases. The CDR3 runs 17 residues. The V segment lost 3 bases and the J segment 5 bases; nucleotides outside the gene matches: 11. From germline, CDR1 is SGDLS and CDR2 YYNGEE. CDR3 sequence (DNA): TGTGCCAGCAGCGGGGGCCTGGGGACAGCAAATAATTCACCCCTCCACTTT. The encoded protein is CASSGGLGTANNSPLHF.

The chain joins TRBV14 to TRBJ1-2; D unresolved. The CDR3 loop spans 13 amino acids. Germline CDR1 and CDR2: SGHDN and FVKESK. V shed 5 bases and J shed 8 bases, with 15 bases lying between them. The CDR3 here is CASSKALSGGYTF. CDR3 sequence (DNA): TGTGCCAGCAGCAAAGCTTTATCTGGCGGCTACACCTTC.